The 12 T cell receptor beta chains reported below all come from one sample, sequenced in a study of human T cells and chemical hapten exposure. Time point here: pre-sensitization, week 0. Treatment in this sample: therapeutic diphenylcyclopropenone sensitization with weekly scalp DPC. TCRdb reprocessed the RACE reads via MiXCR and lists one record per CDR3 protein. The sample comprises roughly 120,000 distinct CDR3 sequences, approximately 12% of which are singletons, and 2.8% rests with the top ten. The sample consisted of whole blood, taken in connection with sensitization to the hapten diphenylcyclopropenone (DPC). The receptors originated from a woman aged 18-29 years with alopecia areata. Some clones in this sample may be carry-over from other donors' samples.

The rearrangement uses TRBV7-2 and TRBJ2-2; D is perhaps TRBD2 (5 bases). Trimming pared 5 bases from V and 5 bases from J, leaving 15 bases between. This CDR3 has 15 amino acids. In germline, CDR1 is SGHTA, CDR2 FQGNSA. CDR3 bases: TGTGCCAGCAGCGACCGGGGTTACCCTACCGGGGAGCTGTTTTTT. Translated, it gives CASSDRGYPTGELFF.

The chain combines TRBV7-8 with TRBJ2-2; TRBD2 matches 7 bases. Germline V CDR1 and CDR2: SGHVS, FQNEAQ. V lost 4 bases, J lost 12 bases, and 11 bases stayed unmatched. The CDR3 is 14 residues long. The CDR3 DNA follows: TGTGCCAGCAGCTCGGGACTACCATCCGTACAGCTGTTTTTT. Encoded protein: CASSSGLPSVQLFF.

This clonotype was seen many times. The chain carries TRBV2 and TRBJ1-2, with 9 bases that match TRBD1. Germline CDR1 SNHLY, CDR2 FYNNEI. The CDR3 runs 14 residues. V gave up 5 bases and J gave up 4 bases; unmatched junction bases: 5. The CDR3 DNA reads as TGTGCCAGCAGTCCGGACAGGGGCGGCTATGGCTACACCTTC. The encoded protein is CASSPDRGGYGYTF.

This clonotype was observed a few times. The chain links TRBV7-8 to TRBJ1-5; 7 nucleotides match TRBD1. V was pared by 5 bases and J by 3 bases, with 4 bases of the junction left unmatched. The CDR3 loop spans 14 amino acids. The germline V gene encodes CDR1 SGHVS and CDR2 FQNEAQ. Written as DNA, the CDR3 is TGTGCCAGCAGCCCCGGACAGGTCAATCAGCCCCAGCATTTT. Its translation is CASSPGQVNQPQHF.

There are a few counts of this clonotype. This rearrangement joins TRBV4-1 to TRBJ2-4, with D perhaps being TRBD1 or TRBD2 (5 bases each). This CDR3 contains 16 residues. V lost 0 bases to trimming and J lost 7 bases, with 16 bases between them. CDR1 and CDR2 (germline): MGHRA, YSYEKL. CDR3 in DNA: TGCGCCAGCAGCCAAGATGCAGGCTGGGGGTTCAACATTCAGTACTTC. It translates to CASSQDAGWGFNIQYF.

The gene calls are TRBV5-1 and TRBJ2-6; no clear D. The ends were cut back, 2 bases at V and 1 base at J, with 4 bases in the middle. Germline V gene data show CDR1 as SGHRS and CDR2 as YFSETQ. This CDR3 has 14 amino acids. CDR3 nucleotides: TGCGCCAGCAGCTTAGGTTCTGGGGCCAACGTCCTGACTTTC. Translating gives CASSLGSGANVLTF.

The gene calls are TRBV7-2 and TRBJ2-1; TRBD2 matches 8 bases. The V and J ends lost 5 bases and 6 bases, in that order; junction bases with no gene match: 12. In germline, CDR1 is SGHTA, CDR2 FQGNSA. The CDR3 spans 16 residues. The CDR3 here is CASSTAPGLDINEQFF. Written as DNA, the CDR3 is TGTGCCAGCAGCACCGCCCCGGGACTAGACATCAATGAGCAGTTCTTC.

This rearrangement joins TRBV28 to TRBJ2-1; D may match TRBD1 or TRBD2 (5 bases each). In germline, CDR1 is MDHEN, CDR2 SYDVKM. V dropped 6 bases and J dropped 6 bases, with 9 bases sitting between them. CDR3 length: 12 residues. The CDR3 reads CASSPGANEQFF. For the CDR3, the DNA is TGTGCCAGCAGCCCCGGGGCCAATGAGCAGTTCTTC.

There are many counts of this clonotype. CDR3 amino acids: CAIGTYTDTQYF. The CDR3 DNA reads TGTGCCATCGGCACCTACACAGATACGCAGTATTTT. The rearrangement links TRBV10-3 to TRBJ2-3, with D uncertain. Germline V gives CDR1 ENHRY, CDR2 SYGVKD. The CDR3 contains 12 residues. Trimming took off 8 bases at V and 2 bases at J, with 8 bases between the two ends.

V is TRBV7-9 and J is TRBJ2-3; unclear D gene. The CDR3 spans 12 residues. Trimming left V 5 bases short and J 4 bases short, with 7 bases between. Per germline, CDR1 SEHNR and CDR2 FQNEAQ (reference sequence). The CDR3 sequence is CASSREADTQYF. DNA of the CDR3: TGTGCCAGCAGCCGAGAGGCAGATACGCAGTATTTT.

This clonotype was recorded a few times. J is TRBJ1-6 and V is TRBV4-3; 8 positions agree with TRBD1. Germline lookup yields CDR1 LGHNA and CDR2 YSLEER. The CDR3 covers 19 residues. V lost 1 base and J lost 0; bases outside the gene matches: 8. CDR3 loop: CASSQVRTGIGSYNSPLHF. CDR3 in DNA: TGCGCCAGCAGCCAAGTGAGGACAGGGATTGGCTCCTATAATTCACCCCTCCACTTT.

The chain is built from TRBV12-3 or TRBV12-4 and TRBJ2-3; the D gene is possibly TRBD2 (6 bases). With 6 bases removed from V and 0 bases from J, the gap between germline ends came to 19 bases. There are 17 residues in the CDR3. CDR3 in amino acids: CASSEEIGGTSTDTQYF. The CDR3 DNA is TGTGCCAGCAGCGAAGAAATAGGAGGGACTAGCACAGATACGCAGTATTTT.